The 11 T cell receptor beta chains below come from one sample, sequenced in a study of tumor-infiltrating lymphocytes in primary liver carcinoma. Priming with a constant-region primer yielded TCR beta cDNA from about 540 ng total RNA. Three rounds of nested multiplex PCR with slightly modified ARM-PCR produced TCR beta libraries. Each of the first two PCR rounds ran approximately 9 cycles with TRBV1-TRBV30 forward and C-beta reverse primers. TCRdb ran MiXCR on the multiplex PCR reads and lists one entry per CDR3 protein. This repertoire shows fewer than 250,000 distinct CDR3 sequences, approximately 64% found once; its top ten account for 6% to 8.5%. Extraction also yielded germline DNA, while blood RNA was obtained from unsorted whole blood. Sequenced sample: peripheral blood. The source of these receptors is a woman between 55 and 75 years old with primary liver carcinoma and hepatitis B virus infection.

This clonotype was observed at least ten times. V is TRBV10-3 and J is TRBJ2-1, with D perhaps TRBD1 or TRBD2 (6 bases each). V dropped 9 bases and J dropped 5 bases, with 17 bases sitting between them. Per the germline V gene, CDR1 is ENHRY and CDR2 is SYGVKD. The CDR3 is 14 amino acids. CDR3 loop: CAITSYGGNNEQFF. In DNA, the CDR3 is TGTGCCATTACAAGTTACGGGGGCAACAATGAGCAGTTCTTC.

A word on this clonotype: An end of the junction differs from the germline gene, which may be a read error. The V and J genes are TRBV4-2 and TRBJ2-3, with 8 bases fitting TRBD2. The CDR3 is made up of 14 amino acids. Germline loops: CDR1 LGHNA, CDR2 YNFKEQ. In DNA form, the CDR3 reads TGTGCCAGTAGCCACAGCGGGGGTGAAGATATACAGTATTTT. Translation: CASSHSGGEDIQYF.

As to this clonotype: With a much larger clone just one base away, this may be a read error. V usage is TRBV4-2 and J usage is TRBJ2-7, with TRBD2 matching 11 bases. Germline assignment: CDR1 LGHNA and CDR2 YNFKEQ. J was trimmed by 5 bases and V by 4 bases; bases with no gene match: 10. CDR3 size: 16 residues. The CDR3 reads CASSPRTTSGGDEQYF. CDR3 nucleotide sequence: TGTGCCAGCAGCCCCCGGACCACTAGCGGGGGAGACGAGCAGTACTTC.

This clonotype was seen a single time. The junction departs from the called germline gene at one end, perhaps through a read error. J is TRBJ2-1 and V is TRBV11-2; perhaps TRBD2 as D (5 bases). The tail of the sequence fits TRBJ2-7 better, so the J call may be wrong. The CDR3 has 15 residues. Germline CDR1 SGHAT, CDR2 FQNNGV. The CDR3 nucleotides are TGTGCCAGCACCTTAGCGAGCGGAGGTCACTACAAGCAGTACTTC. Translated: CASTLASGGHYKQYF.

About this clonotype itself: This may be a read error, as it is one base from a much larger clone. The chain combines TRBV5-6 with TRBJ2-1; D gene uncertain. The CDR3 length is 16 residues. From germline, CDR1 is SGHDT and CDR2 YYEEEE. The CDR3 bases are TGTGACAGCAGCTTCTTGGAGCAGCTAAAAGGAACTGAGCAGTTCTTC. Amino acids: CDSSFLEQLKGTEQFF.

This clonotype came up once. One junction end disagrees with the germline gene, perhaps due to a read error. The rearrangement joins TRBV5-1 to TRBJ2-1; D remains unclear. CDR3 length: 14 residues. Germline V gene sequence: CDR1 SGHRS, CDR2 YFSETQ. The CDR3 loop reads CASTLSPDGNEQFF. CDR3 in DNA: TGCGCCAGCACCTTGAGTCCAGATGGGAATGAGCAGTTCTTC.

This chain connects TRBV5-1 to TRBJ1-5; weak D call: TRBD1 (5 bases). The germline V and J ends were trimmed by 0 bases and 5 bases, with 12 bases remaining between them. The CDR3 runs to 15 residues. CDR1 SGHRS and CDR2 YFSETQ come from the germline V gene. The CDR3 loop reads CASSLEGYSDQPQHF. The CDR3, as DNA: TGCGCCAGCAGCTTGGAGGGGTATTCCGATCAGCCCCAGCATTTT.

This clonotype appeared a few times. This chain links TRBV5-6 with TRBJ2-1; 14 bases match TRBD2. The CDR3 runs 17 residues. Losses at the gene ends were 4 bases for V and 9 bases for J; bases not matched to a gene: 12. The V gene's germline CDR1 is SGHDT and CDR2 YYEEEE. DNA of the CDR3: TGTGCCAGCAGCCCACTAACGACTAGCGGGAGGGGGGTTGAGCAGTTCTTC. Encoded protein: CASSPLTTSGRGVEQFF. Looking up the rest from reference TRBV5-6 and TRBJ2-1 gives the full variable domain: DAGVTQSPTHLIKTRGQQVTLRCSPKSGHDTVSWYQQALGQGPQFIFQYYEEEERQRGNFPDRFSGHQFPNYSSELNVNALLLGDSALYLCASSPLTTSGRGVEQFFGPGTRLTVL.

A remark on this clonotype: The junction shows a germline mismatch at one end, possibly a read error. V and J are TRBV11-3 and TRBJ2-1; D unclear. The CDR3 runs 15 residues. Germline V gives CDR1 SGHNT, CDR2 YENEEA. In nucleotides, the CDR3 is TGTGCCAGTAGCTCCAACCTAATGGGCCAAGCTGAGCAGTTCTTC. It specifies CASSSNLMGQAEQFF.

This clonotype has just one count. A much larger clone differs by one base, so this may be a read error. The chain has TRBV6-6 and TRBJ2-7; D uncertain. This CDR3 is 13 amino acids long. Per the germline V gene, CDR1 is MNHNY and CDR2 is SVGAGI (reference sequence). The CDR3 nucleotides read TGTGCCAGTACCCCTTGGAGCTCCTACGAGCAGCACTTC. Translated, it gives CASTPWSSYEQHF.

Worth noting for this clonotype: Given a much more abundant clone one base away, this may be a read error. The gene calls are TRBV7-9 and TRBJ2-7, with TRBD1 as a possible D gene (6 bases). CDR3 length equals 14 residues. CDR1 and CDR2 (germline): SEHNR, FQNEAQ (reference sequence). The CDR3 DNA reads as TGTGCCAGCAGCTCTTGGACAGCCTCCTACAAGCAGTACTTC. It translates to CASSSWTASYKQYF. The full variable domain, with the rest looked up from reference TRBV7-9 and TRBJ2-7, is DTGVSQNPRHKITKRGQNVTFRCDPISEHNRLYWYRQTLGQGPEFLTYFQNEAQLEKSRLLSDRFSAERPKGSFSTLEIQRTEQGDSAMYLCASSSWTASYKQYFGPGTRLTVT.